This entry lists 29 T cell receptor beta chains sequenced from one sample in a study of beta chain features in type 1 diabetes. Notes on the study in general: Patients with Type 1 diabetes showed moderately but significantly shorter TCRB CDR3s in all four CD4+ subsets.

Their specific antigens are unknown. Every bit of the isolated RNA underwent reverse transcription, so sequencing read expressed TCRB transcripts. The protocol was immunoSEQ multiplex PCR, while the TCRdb copy is restricted to in-frame clones and leaves out a portion. This sample has fewer than 300,000 clones, with roughly a tenth found just once. Input material: naive CD4+ T cells from blood. These receptors originate from a man aged 30-40 years with type 1 diabetes.

The table lists this clone with a few counts. This chain joins TRBV29-1 and TRBJ1-4, with D hard to call. From germline, CDR1 is SQVTM and CDR2 ANQGSEA. CDR3 length: 12 amino acids. Trimming shortened V by 1 base and J by 7 bases, and 7 bases separated the two germline ends. The CDR3 loop is CSVEAGTEKLFF. The CDR3 DNA sequence: TGCAGCGTTGAAGCGGGAACTGAAAAACTGTTTTTT.

This clone was counted a few times. The chain recombines TRBV2 with TRBJ1-1; D gene uncertain. The CDR3 is 14 amino acids. Germline CDR1 SNHLY, CDR2 FYNNEI. Trimming took off 2 bases at V and 0 bases at J, with 7 bases between the two ends. The CDR3 region has the DNA TGTGCCAGCAGTGAACGGAGGATGAACACTGAAGCTTTCTTT. Translation: CASSERRMNTEAFF.

The gene calls are TRBV7-3 and TRBJ2-2; 9 bases map to TRBD1. J gave up 4 bases and V 5 bases, and 2 bases lay outside the gene matches. CDR1 is SGHTA, CDR2 FQGTGA, per germline. CDR3 size: 14 residues. The CDR3 DNA follows: TGTGCCAGCAGCCGGGGACAGGGCACCGGGGAGCTGTTTTTT. It encodes CASSRGQGTGELFF.

This chain uses TRBV11-3 with TRBJ2-1; possible D gene TRBD2, 5 bases. The V end lost 5 bases, the J end lost 5 bases, and 16 bases lay between the germline ends. CDR1 and CDR2 (germline): SGHNT, YENEEA. This CDR3 has 15 residues. CDR3 sequence: CASSPGIIGDNEQFF. CDR3 nucleotides: TGTGCCAGCAGCCCCGGAATCATCGGGGACAATGAGCAGTTCTTC.

This clone was seen only a few times. The CDR3 sequence is CASRLEGAIRTGELFF. The DNA of the CDR3 is TGTGCCAGCAGACTGGAGGGAGCGATAAGAACCGGGGAGCTGTTTTTT. V gene TRBV2 combines with J gene TRBJ2-2, with D perhaps TRBD2 (6 bases). The V and J ends lost 6 bases and 5 bases respectively, with 19 bases between them. Per germline, CDR1 SNHLY and CDR2 FYNNEI. This CDR3 region has 16 residues. Full variable domain (remainder filled in from reference TRBV2 and TRBJ2-2): EPEVTQTPSHQVTQMGQEVILRCVPISNHLYFYWYRQILGQKVEFLVSFYNNEISEKSEIFDDQFSVERPDGSNFTLKIRSTKLEDSAMYFCASRLEGAIRTGELFFGEGSRLTVL.

The chain combines TRBV11-2 with TRBJ1-5; D is unclear. Germline CDR1 reads SGHAT; CDR2 reads FQNNGV. The CDR3 covers 13 residues. V was pared by 0 bases and J by 7 bases, with 7 bases between. CDR3 nucleotide sequence: TGTGCCAGCAGCTTAGATGGAGGGCAGCCCCAGCATTTT. Translating gives CASSLDGGQPQHF.

This clone was seen only a few times. CDR3 DNA: TGCGCCAGCAGCTTGGCGGGAATTAGCACAGATACGCAGTATTTT. It codes for CASSLAGISTDTQYF. This chain connects TRBV5-1 to TRBJ2-3, with TRBD2 as a possible D gene (5 bases). The CDR3 is 15 amino acids. Trimming pared 0 bases from V and 0 bases from J, leaving 8 bases between. In germline, CDR1 is SGHRS, CDR2 YFSETQ.

This clone was seen more than once but under ten times. CDR3 DNA: TGTGCCAGCAGCTTAAAACGCAGTGTCTCCCTCTCCTACAATGAGCAGTTCTTC. Protein product: CASSLKRSVSLSYNEQFF. The rearrangement joins TRBV7-9 to TRBJ2-1; no reliable D call. Germline V gene data show CDR1 as SEHNR and CDR2 as FQNEAQ (reference sequence). Between the trimmed V and J ends, which lost 2 bases and 0 bases, there was a span of 17 bases. This CDR3 has 18 residues.

The genes are TRBV11-2 and TRBJ1-6; TRBD1 agrees at 10 bases. The CDR3 is made up of 15 amino acids. Germline CDR1 is SGHAT and CDR2 is FQNNGV. Trimming at V came to 7 bases and at J to 9 bases, leaving 9 bases not matched to a gene. CDR3 amino acids: CASTLQGTGVSPLHF. CDR3 coding DNA: TGTGCCAGCACCCTCCAAGGGACAGGGGTTTCACCCCTCCACTTT. Filled out from reference TRBV11-2 and TRBJ1-6, the complete variable domain reads EAGVAQSPRYKIIEKRQSVAFWCNPISGHATLYWYQQILGQGPKLLIQFQNNGVVDDSQLPKDRFSAERLKGVDSTLKIQPAKLEDSAVYLCASTLQGTGVSPLHFGNGTRLTVT.

This clone was found a few times. The gene calls are TRBV6-5 and TRBJ1-1; D call uncertain. V was trimmed by 8 bases and J by 11 bases, leaving 21 bases between them. The CDR3 extends over 13 amino acids. The germline gives CDR1 MNHEY, CDR2 SVGAGI. CDR3 bases: TGTGCCAGCGGACGTCAAAATTCGGGGTCGGCTTTCTTT. This sequence encodes CASGRQNSGSAFF.

This clone was counted once. The chain carries TRBV9 and TRBJ2-3; TRBD2 matches 7 bases. The CDR3 is 15 amino acids. Trimming at V came to 4 bases and at J to 3 bases, leaving 8 bases not matched to a gene. Germline V gene data show CDR1 as SGDLS and CDR2 as YYNGEE. In DNA form, the CDR3 reads TGTGCCAGCAGCTTCAGGACTAGTCCTACAGATACGCAGTATTTT. This gives the protein CASSFRTSPTDTQYF.

This clone was observed a few times. The chain recombines TRBV27 with TRBJ2-7, with 9 bases aligning to TRBD2. J lost 5 bases, V lost 2 bases, and 10 bases had no gene match. The CDR3 spans 16 residues. Germline V gene lookup returns CDR1 MNHEY and CDR2 SMNVEV (reference sequence). The CDR3: CASSLSAGGAGDEQYF. CDR3 sequence (DNA): TGTGCCAGCAGTTTAAGCGCGGGAGGGGCGGGAGACGAGCAGTACTTC.

This clone has only a few counts. This sequence joins TRBV2 and TRBJ1-1, with TRBD1 matching 8 bases. With V trimmed by 8 bases and J by 4 bases, 3 bases remained unmatched. Germline values: CDR1 SNHLY, CDR2 FYNNEI. The CDR3 has 12 amino acids. CDR3 sequence reads: CASGQGGTEAFF. The CDR3 DNA reads as TGTGCCAGCGGACAGGGAGGCACTGAAGCTTTCTTT.

The chain links TRBV7-2 to TRBJ2-7; tentatively, D is TRBD2 (5 bases). The germline gives CDR1 SGHTA, CDR2 FQGNSA. The CDR3 is 13 amino acids. V was pared by 2 bases and J by 7 bases, with 12 bases between. This CDR3 reads CASSLTDFREQYF. In DNA form, the CDR3 reads TGTGCCAGCAGCTTAACGGACTTCAGGGAGCAGTACTTC.

The J gene is TRBJ1-1, the V gene TRBV10-3, with a weak D call TRBD1 (6 bases). The CDR3 totals 13 residues. Germline CDR1 ENHRY, CDR2 SYGVKD. V lost 8 bases, J lost 6 bases, and 16 bases lay in between. CDR3 DNA: TGTGCCATCCACTCAGCAGGGGTTCCTGAAGCTTTCTTT. It specifies CAIHSAGVPEAFF.

This rearrangement joins TRBV4-3 to TRBJ2-3, with 9 bases identical to TRBD2. CDR3 length: 16 residues. Germline lookup yields CDR1 LGHNA and CDR2 YSLEER. With 4 bases clipped from V and 5 bases from J, the junction kept 10 bases outside the gene matches. CDR3 loop: CASSLHVAGGGDTQYF. The CDR3 nucleotides read TGCGCCAGCAGCCTGCACGTTGCGGGGGGGGGAGATACGCAGTATTTT.

This clone was counted a few times. This chain joins TRBV9 and TRBJ1-1; D gene unclear. The CDR3 has 14 residues. The germline V gene has CDR1 SGDLS and CDR2 YYNGEE. The V gene lost 0 bases and the J gene lost 4 bases, with 10 bases spanning the gap. CDR3 in DNA: TGTGCCAGCAGCGTAGACGGAGGCAGCACTGAAGCTTTCTTT. Encoded protein: CASSVDGGSTEAFF.

CDR3 loop: CASSPGATDTQYF. As DNA, the CDR3 is TGTGCCAGCTCACCGGGGGCGACAGATACGCAGTATTTT. This chain uses TRBV18 with TRBJ2-3; possible D gene TRBD1, 6 bases. Trimming left V 3 bases short and J 3 bases short, with 7 bases between. The CDR3 totals 13 residues. Per germline, CDR1 KGHSH and CDR2 LQKENI.

Only a few counts were recorded for this clone. Other DNA sequences within the sample encode an identical CDR3. This chain uses TRBV7-3 with TRBJ2-1, with a possible D match to TRBD1 (5 bases). The CDR3 has 13 amino acids. The V gene's germline CDR1 is SGHTA and CDR2 FQGTGA. Between the trimmed V and J ends, which lost 5 bases and 4 bases, there was a span of 9 bases. The CDR3 sequence: CASSRGQYNEQFF. The CDR3 DNA is TGTGCCAGCAGCAGGGGTCAGTACAATGAGCAGTTCTTC.

This clone showed up just a few times. Other DNA sequences in the sample encode the same CDR3. The chain links TRBV7-2 to TRBJ1-5; no definite D call. This CDR3 has 12 amino acids. V lost 3 bases and J lost 5, with 5 bases in between. CDR1 is SGHTA and CDR2 is FQGNSA in the germline V gene. The CDR3 nucleotides are TGTGCCAGCAGCTTGGGCGATCAGCCCCAGCATTTT. It specifies CASSLGDQPQHF.

This clone was observed a few times. J is TRBJ1-2 and V is TRBV5-4; the match to TRBD1 covers 12 bases. CDR1 and CDR2 from the germline V gene are SGHNT and YYREEE (reference sequence). The CDR3 consists of 15 residues. V was pared by 4 bases and J by 4 bases, with 5 bases of the junction left unmatched. As DNA, the CDR3 is TGTGCCAGCAGCGTCGGGACAGGGGGCGTCTATGGCTACACCTTC. Its translation is CASSVGTGGVYGYTF.

In this sample, this clone turned up a few times. This chain's CDR3 is CASSSTSGNTIYF. CDR3 nucleotides: TGCGCCAGCAGCTCGACTTCTGGAAACACCATATATTTT. The chain recombines TRBV5-1 with TRBJ1-3; D is undetermined. CDR1 is SGHRS and CDR2 is YFSETQ in the germline V gene. With 3 bases removed from V and 1 base from J, the gap between germline ends came to 5 bases. This CDR3 region has 13 residues.

Only a few counts were recorded for this clone. V usage is TRBV29-1 and J usage is TRBJ2-7; a weak D match, TRBD2 (6 bases). The CDR3 consists of 12 residues. Trimming left V 6 bases short and J 3 bases short, with 12 bases between. CDR1 and CDR2 (germline): SQVTM, ANQGSEA. The CDR3 sequence: CSVTLGGYEQYF. CDR3 sequence (DNA): TGCAGCGTGACGCTGGGGGGCTACGAGCAGTACTTC.

The DNA for the CDR3 is TGTGCCAGCAGCTTACTAGCGGGGTGGCACGAGCAGTACTTC. The encoded protein is CASSLLAGWHEQYF. The chain is built from TRBV5-6 and TRBJ2-7; 10 bases are shared with TRBD2. The CDR3 has 14 residues. Germline CDR1 is SGHDT and CDR2 is YYEEEE. V lost 2 bases to trimming and J lost 5 bases; unmatched junction nucleotides: 4.

The chain couples TRBV9 to TRBJ2-5; 11 positions match TRBD2. Germline-derived CDR1 and CDR2 are SGDLS and YYNGEE. The V segment lost 3 bases and the J segment 4 bases; nucleotides outside the gene matches: 2. The CDR3 totals 14 residues. CDR3 nucleotides: TGTGCCAGCAGCGCAACTAGCGGGGGAGAGACCCAGTACTTC. It translates to CASSATSGGETQYF. The full variable domain, completed using reference TRBV9 and TRBJ2-5, is DSGVTQTPKHLITATGQRVTLRCSPRSGDLSVYWYQQSLDQGLQFLIQYYNGEERAKGNILERFSAQQFPDLHSELNLSSLELGDSALYFCASSATSGGETQYFGPGTRLLVL.

This clone was found a few times. The CDR3 nucleotides read TGTGCCAGCAGTCGATACAGGGACAATGAGCAGTTCTTC. This encodes CASSRYRDNEQFF. The chain couples TRBV2 to TRBJ2-1, with D maybe TRBD1 (6 bases). Germline V CDR1 and CDR2: SNHLY, FYNNEI. This CDR3 contains 13 residues. V was pared by 5 bases and J by 5 bases, with 10 bases between.

This clone was seen a handful of times. The rearrangement uses TRBV5-6 and TRBJ2-3; D might be TRBD1 (5 bases). Germline V gene data show CDR1 as SGHDT and CDR2 as YYEEEE. The CDR3 totals 16 residues. V was pared by 1 base and J by 5 bases, with 17 bases between. The CDR3 sequence: CASSLPGQGNEDTQYF. The CDR3 DNA is TGTGCCAGCAGCTTGCCCGGGCAGGGTAATGAAGATACGCAGTATTTT.

The table lists this clone with a few counts. V gene TRBV7-3 combines with J gene TRBJ2-2; 8 bases line up with TRBD1. V was clipped by 4 bases and J by 6 bases; unmatched bases: 7. The CDR3 is made up of 15 amino acids. Germline lookup yields CDR1 SGHTA and CDR2 FQGTGA. CDR3 bases: TGTGCCAGCAGCTCCGGACAGGGAAGGTCCGGGGAGCTGTTTTTT. As protein: CASSSGQGRSGELFF.

This chain uses TRBV2 with TRBJ1-2; 10 bases map to TRBD1. J was trimmed by 8 bases and V by 4 bases; bases with no gene match: 7. CDR3 length equals 14 residues. CDR1 is SNHLY, CDR2 FYNNEI, per germline. In DNA form, the CDR3 reads TGTGCCAGCAGTGCTTGGGACAGGGGAGAAGGCTACACCTTC. The encoded protein is CASSAWDRGEGYTF. The full variable domain, rest sourced from reference TRBV2 and TRBJ1-2, is EPEVTQTPSHQVTQMGQEVILRCVPISNHLYFYWYRQILGQKVEFLVSFYNNEISEKSEIFDDQFSVERPDGSNFTLKIRSTKLEDSAMYFCASSAWDRGEGYTFGSGTRLTVV.